This passage covers 28 T cell receptor beta chains from one sample sequenced in a study of regulatory T cells in long-lasting Graves disease. Time point meaning: newly diagnosed GD, antithyroid drugs for less than 3 months. RNA isolated from PBMCs was used to make the TCR library. Relying on iRepertoire HTBI primers and Arm-PCR of CDR3 regions, the team built TCR beta libraries. Each CDR3 protein gets one entry after TCRdb re-called the multiplex PCR reads with MiXCR. The sample lists roughly 530,000 distinct CDR3 sequences; roughly 16% were seen once. These data were also reused for a study on T cells in Graves' hyperthyroidism and ophthalmopathy.

This sample comprised peripheral blood mononuclear cells (PBMCs), obtained at new diagnosis, from a patient treated with antithyroid drugs. The source is a woman aged 35-65 years with Graves disease.

The J gene is TRBJ2-7, the V gene TRBV29-1, with 12 bases aligning to TRBD2. The CDR3 is 13 amino acids. J gave up 5 bases and V 7 bases, and 6 bases lay outside the gene matches. Looked up from germline, CDR1 is SQVTM and CDR2 is ANQGSEA. The CDR3 DNA reads TGCAGCGGGGGACTAGCGGGCAGGGACGAGCAGTACTTC. Amino acid sequence: CSGGLAGRDEQYF.

V and J are TRBV27 and TRBJ2-7; D is possibly TRBD1 or TRBD2 (5 bases each). Deletions cut 5 bases from V and 4 bases from J, with 15 bases between. This CDR3 region has 14 residues. The V gene's germline CDR1 is MNHEY and CDR2 SMNVEV (reference sequence). The CDR3 bases are TGTGCCAGCAGTGGGGCGGGCTATGGGTACGAGCAGTACTTC. Its translation: CASSGAGYGYEQYF.

The chain couples TRBV2 to TRBJ2-1, with D possibly being TRBD1 or TRBD2 (6 bases each). Looked up from germline, CDR1 is SNHLY and CDR2 is FYNNEI. This CDR3 has 14 amino acids. Trimming stripped 6 bases from V and 10 bases from J, with 19 bases between. In DNA form, the CDR3 reads TGTGCCAGCAGGGGGGGCGTTTTAGGCCTCGAGCAGTTCTTC. This gives the protein CASRGGVLGLEQFF.

Comments on this clonotype: A much larger clonotype is one base distant, so this may be a read error. The chain carries TRBV3-1 and TRBJ1-2; D is possibly TRBD1 (6 bases). Trimming took off 1 base at V and 4 bases at J, with 19 bases between the two ends. Germline assignment: CDR1 LGHDT and CDR2 YNNKEL (reference sequence). The CDR3 contains 17 residues. The CDR3 nucleotides are TGTGCCAGCAGCCAAGGGCCGGGGGCTGCCCGAGGCTATGGCTACACCTTC. Protein product: CASSQGPGAARGYGYTF.

J is TRBJ2-3 and V is TRBV4-1, with D perhaps TRBD2 (7 bases). The CDR3 extends over 16 amino acids. Per germline, CDR1 MGHRA and CDR2 YSYEKL. Trimming shortened V by 4 bases and J by 1 base, and 15 bases separated the two germline ends. The CDR3 reads CASSLRRGGGTDTQYF. The CDR3 DNA sequence: TGCGCCAGCAGCCTGAGAAGGGGGGGTGGCACAGATACGCAGTATTTT.

This clonotype has a count of ten or more. The chain links TRBV2 to TRBJ2-7; D remains ambiguous. The V end lost 1 base, the J end lost 1 base, and 17 bases lay between the germline ends. Germline V lookup: CDR1 SNHLY, CDR2 FYNNEI. The CDR3 extends over 17 amino acids. The DNA of the CDR3 is TGTGCCAGCAGTGAAGGCAATTGGTTTATTTTGTCCTACGAGCAGTACTTC. It encodes CASSEGNWFILSYEQYF.

The gene calls are TRBV7-8 and TRBJ2-7; D tentatively reads TRBD1 or TRBD2 (6 bases each). V was cut by 3 bases and J by 4 bases, with 13 bases left in between. Per the germline V gene, CDR1 is SGHVS and CDR2 is FQNEAQ. This CDR3 is built from 14 residues. The CDR3 protein is CASSLLGGPYEQYF. The CDR3 DNA reads as TGTGCCAGCAGCTTGCTGGGGGGCCCGTACGAGCAGTACTTC.

The rearrangement links TRBV15 to TRBJ2-2; D gene unclear. This CDR3 region has 16 residues. CDR1 is LNHNV, CDR2 YYDKDF, per germline (reference sequence). V was shortened by 1 base and J by 1 base, with 10 bases between the two germline ends. The CDR3, as DNA: TGTGCCACCAGCAGAGCCCCCCGACAGAACACCGGGGAGCTGTTTTTT. Translated: CATSRAPRQNTGELFF.

This chain connects TRBV5-4 to TRBJ1-1; D gene ambiguous. CDR1 SGHNT and CDR2 YYREEE come from the germline V gene (reference sequence). The CDR3 extends over 13 amino acids. V dropped 4 bases and J dropped 2 bases, with 9 bases sitting between them. CDR3 protein: CASSLLTNTEAFF. The CDR3 coding sequence is TGTGCCAGCAGCCTCCTAACTAACACTGAAGCTTTCTTT.

This clonotype was seen a handful of times. V is TRBV6-1 and J is TRBJ2-7, with 8 nucleotides matching TRBD1. Germline loops: CDR1 MNHNS, CDR2 SASEGT. J lost 4 bases, V lost 6 bases, and 5 bases had no gene match. This CDR3 contains 13 residues. The CDR3 sequence: CASRDRVYYEQYF. CDR3 nucleotides: TGTGCCAGCAGGGACAGGGTCTATTACGAGCAGTACTTC.

About this clonotype itself: This could be a read error, since a much larger clone is one nucleotide away. This chain connects TRBV11-2 to TRBJ1-3; 8 positions agree with TRBD1. This CDR3 comprises 16 residues. CDR1 SGHAT and CDR2 FQNNGV come from the germline V gene. J gave up 0 bases and V 9 bases, and 10 bases lay outside the gene matches. The CDR3 loop is CASWDRSINSGNTIYF. In DNA, the CDR3 is TGTGCCAGTTGGGACAGGTCCATCAACTCTGGAAACACCATATATTTT.

This clonotype has at least ten counts. This chain links TRBV5-1 with TRBJ2-3; TRBD1 matches 8 bases. V gave up 4 bases and J gave up 6 bases; unmatched junction bases: 10. This CDR3 has 15 residues. Germline CDR1 SGHRS, CDR2 YFSETQ. The CDR3: CASSPAQGATDTQYF. CDR3 DNA: TGCGCCAGCAGCCCAGCCCAGGGGGCCACGGATACGCAGTATTTT.

This clonotype showed up many times. The rearrangement joins TRBV28 to TRBJ2-1; 7 bases are a match to TRBD1. J was trimmed by 8 bases and V by 4 bases; bases with no gene match: 14. The V gene's germline CDR1 is MDHEN and CDR2 SYDVKM. CDR3 length: 16 residues. CDR3 DNA sequence: TGTGCCAGCAGTTCCGATGACAGGGCCTACAACGATGAGCAGTTCTTC. Protein: CASSSDDRAYNDEQFF.

This clonotype showed up many times. The chain combines TRBV2 with TRBJ2-1; perhaps TRBD1 as D (6 bases). CDR1 and CDR2 (germline): SNHLY, FYNNEI. Trimming removed 6 bases at V and 5 bases at J, with 11 bases between. The CDR3 covers 13 residues. The CDR3 DNA reads as TGTGCCAGCAGGAGGACAGTCCACAATGAGCAGTTCTTC. It specifies CASRRTVHNEQFF.

This clonotype has ten or more counts. This sequence joins TRBV7-7 and TRBJ2-3; 8 bases map to TRBD1. This CDR3 has 14 residues. Per germline, CDR1 SSHAT and CDR2 FNYEAQ (reference sequence). DNA for the CDR3: TGTGCTAGCGCAATGGACAGGGGCACAGATACGCAGTATTTT. This codes for CASAMDRGTDTQYF.

This clonotype has a handful of counts. The chain has TRBV4-1 and TRBJ1-3; D remains ambiguous. The CDR3 covers 14 residues. V shed 3 bases and J shed 0 bases, with 6 bases lying between them. Germline values: CDR1 MGHRA, CDR2 YSYEKL. CDR3 nucleotide sequence: TGCGCCAGCAGCCAGCCCCACTCTGGAAACACCATATATTTT. Its translation is CASSQPHSGNTIYF.

On this clonotype: Just one base apart from a much larger clone, this may be a read error. The chain has TRBV5-1 and TRBJ1-3, with D perhaps TRBD1 (5 bases). The CDR3 sequence is 13 residues long. V was clipped by 5 bases and J by 5 bases, with 11 bases between them. Germline loops: CDR1 SGHRS, CDR2 YFSETQ. The DNA for the CDR3 is TGCGCCAGCAGGGGCCAGGGTAGAAACACCATATATTTT. Translating gives CASRGQGRNTIYF.

In its sample, this clonotype was seen many times. The V call is TRBV29-1, the J call TRBJ1-2; D gene uncertain. The CDR3 covers 13 residues. V was clipped by 6 bases and J by 4 bases, with 15 bases between them. Germline CDR1 reads SQVTM; CDR2 reads ANQGSEA. CDR3 DNA sequence: TGCAGCGTCGACGTCGGTTCGATCTATGGCTACACCTTC. Residues: CSVDVGSIYGYTF. Full variable domain (remainder filled in from reference TRBV29-1 and TRBJ1-2): SAVISQKPSRDICQRGTSLTIQCQVDSQVTMMFWYRQQPGQSLTLIATANQGSEATYESGFVIDKFPISRPNLTFSTLTVSNMSPEDSSIYLCSVDVGSIYGYTFGSGTRLTVV.

Many counts were recorded for this clonotype. The genes are TRBV5-4 and TRBJ2-1, with 10 bases aligning to TRBD1. This CDR3 spans 16 amino acids. V was pared by 8 bases and J by 2 bases, with 10 bases of the junction left unmatched. CDR1 is SGHNT and CDR2 is YYREEE in the germline V gene (reference sequence). CDR3 region: CASSGMGTGAYNEQFF. DNA of the CDR3: TGTGCCAGTAGTGGTATGGGGACAGGGGCCTACAATGAGCAGTTCTTC.

V usage is TRBV18 and J usage is TRBJ2-2, with D perhaps TRBD1 (5 bases). The V end lost 3 bases, the J end lost 3 bases, and 14 bases lay between the germline ends. The germline CDR1 and CDR2 sequences are KGHSH and LQKENI. This CDR3 contains 16 residues. CDR3 bases: TGTGCCAGCTCACCGGTCGACAGCCCGTACACCGGGGAGCTGTTTTTT. It specifies CASSPVDSPYTGELFF.

Of note for this clonotype: Since a much larger clone is just one base distant, this may be a read error. This chain connects TRBV6-9 to TRBJ2-1; 7 nucleotides agree with TRBD1. This CDR3 has 15 amino acids. Per germline, CDR1 MNHGY and CDR2 SVAAGI. V was pared by 4 bases and J by 10 bases, with 13 bases of the junction left unmatched. In nucleotides, the CDR3 is TGTGCCAGCAGTTCCTACCCTGGGACAGCCTACGAGCAGTTCTTC. As protein: CASSSYPGTAYEQFF.

This clonotype was counted ten times or more. The V and J genes are TRBV18 and TRBJ1-1; D gene ambiguous. CDR3 size: 14 residues. Trimming left V 3 bases short and J 1 base short, with 9 bases between. Germline V gene data show CDR1 as KGHSH and CDR2 as LQKENI. The CDR3 DNA is TGTGCCAGCTCACCTCTCCCCTCGAACACTGAAGCTTTCTTT. Its translation: CASSPLPSNTEAFF.

This clonotype was picked up many times. The chain joins TRBV15 to TRBJ2-3; TRBD2 agrees at 8 bases. CDR3 size: 17 residues. V shed 0 bases, J shed 4 bases, and the junction held 9 bases outside the gene matches. Looked up from germline, CDR1 is LNHNV and CDR2 is YYDKDF (reference sequence). CDR3 residues: CATSRDQLAVRADTQYF. DNA for the CDR3: TGTGCCACCAGCAGAGATCAACTAGCGGTACGAGCAGATACGCAGTATTTT.

The chain combines TRBV11-2 with TRBJ2-2, with 11 bases aligning to TRBD2. Trimming at V came to 3 bases and at J to 0 bases, leaving 6 bases not matched to a gene. CDR1 is SGHAT, CDR2 FQNNGV, per germline. This CDR3 is built from 18 residues. CDR3 loop: CASSLRLAGGPNTGELFF. The DNA of the CDR3 is TGTGCCAGCAGCTTGCGGCTAGCGGGGGGACCGAACACCGGGGAGCTGTTTTTT.

This clonotype was detected ten times or more. The chain employs TRBV3-1 and TRBJ1-1; TRBD1 agrees at 7 bases. J lost 6 bases, V lost 1 base, and 11 bases had no gene match. The CDR3 extends over 16 amino acids. Germline CDR1 and CDR2: LGHDT and YNNKEL (reference sequence). The CDR3 region is CASSQARQGAISEAFF. Written as DNA, the CDR3 is TGTGCCAGCAGCCAAGCACGACAGGGAGCGATCTCTGAAGCTTTCTTT.

This clonotype was found many times. V usage is TRBV7-9 and J usage is TRBJ2-7, with 7 bases aligning to TRBD1. CDR3 size: 15 residues. V trimming: 4 bases; J trimming: 2 bases; junction bases outside the gene matches: 8. In germline, CDR1 is SEHNR, CDR2 FQNEAQ (reference sequence). CDR3 in amino acids: CASSSGQAVAYEQYF. The CDR3 DNA follows: TGTGCCAGCAGCTCCGGACAGGCCGTGGCCTACGAGCAGTACTTC.

This clonotype was recorded at least ten times. V is TRBV27 and J is TRBJ1-2, with D uncertain. The V gene lost 3 bases and the J gene lost 4 bases, with 12 bases spanning the gap. From germline, CDR1 is MNHEY and CDR2 SMNVEV (reference sequence). The CDR3 contains 14 residues. The CDR3 here is CASSFGQGSYGYTF. The CDR3 DNA is TGTGCCAGCAGTTTTGGGCAAGGGTCCTATGGCTACACCTTC.

This clonotype came up many times. The gene calls are TRBV20-1 and TRBJ1-1; 11 bases fit TRBD1. The germline V gene encodes CDR1 DFQATT and CDR2 SNEGSKA (reference sequence). CDR3 size: 14 residues. The ends lost 3 bases at V and 10 bases at J; junction bases unmatched: 10. CDR3 coding DNA: TGCAGTGCTAGGGACAGGGGGCCCCGTGGTGGAGCTTTCTTT. The encoded protein is CSARDRGPRGGAFF.